This record covers a single T cell receptor (beta chain). V dropped 3 bases and J dropped 3 bases, with 17 bases sitting between them. Germline-derived CDR1 and CDR2 are SNHLY and FYNNEI. CDR3 length: 16 amino acids. This record comes from a study of blood T cell repertoires in COVID-19. For the study at large: The cDNA or gDNA used as material had been derived from T cells, B-cell-depleted T cells, or PBMCs.

Participants were aged about 18 to 90 years, lived in over 20 US areas, and enrolled virtually. Cohorts were based on clinical histories the participants reported. Profiled with immunoSEQ multiplex PCR; TCRdb holds only in-frame clones, not every one. The table records more than 200,000 clones, about nine tenths of them present only once. The chain couples TRBV2 to TRBJ1-1; no clear D. The sequence was collected from a woman aged 30 to 39 with acute COVID-19. Source material: PBMCs or T cells enriched from blood (not recorded which). CDR3 sequence: CASSDELSLRYTEAFF. CDR3 DNA sequence: TGTGCCAGCAGTGATGAGTTGTCCCTAAGATACACTGAAGCTTTCTTT. The variable domain in full, completed from reference TRBV2 and TRBJ1-1, reads EPEVTQTPSHQVTQMGQEVILRCVPISNHLYFYWYRQILGQKVEFLVSFYNNEISEKSEIFDDQFSVERPDGSNFTLKIRSTKLEDSAMYFCASSDELSLRYTEAFFGQGTRLTVV.